This T cell receptor (beta chain) is drawn from a study of tumor-infiltrating lymphocytes in primary liver carcinoma. Study observations and caveats: A significantly higher top-250-clone fraction was found in tumors than in blood (p = 0.039).

Using a constant-region primer together with ProtoScript II reverse transcriptase, TCR beta cDNA was made from about 490 ng of total RNA. Researchers made the TCR beta libraries by running three nested multiplex PCR rounds with slightly modified ARM-PCR. The first two PCR rounds used TRBV1-TRBV30 primers with a Cbeta primer, 10 cycles each. TCRdb independently ran MiXCR on the multiplex PCR reads; one entry per CDR3 protein. The table lists about 180,000 distinct CDR3 sequences, about 55% of them singletons. Turning to this clonotype: As yet, its antigen is unknown.

This CDR3 is built from 16 residues. CDR1 SGHNT and CDR2 YENEEA come from the germline V gene. The V gene end was trimmed by 0 bases and the J gene end by 5 bases; junction bases not matched to a gene: 3. Germline DNA was also extracted, and blood RNA derived from unsorted whole blood. The clonotype comes from a man in his forties or fifties with primary liver carcinoma and hepatitis B virus infection. V is TRBV11-3 and J is TRBJ2-2; 10 bases align to TRBD2. The sample taken for sequencing was peripheral blood. CDR3 coding DNA: TGTGCCAGCAGCTTAGACCCTAGCGGGAGTACCGGGGAGCTGTTTTTT. Translating gives CASSLDPSGSTGELFF.